Shown below are 8 T cell receptor beta chains from a single sample sequenced in a study of monozygotic twins with inflammatory bowel disease. TCRdb re-called the 5' RACE reads; every CDR3 protein appears as one record, without DNA. Recorded for this sample: some 170,000 distinct CDR3 sequences. Sequences were obtained from blood. The receptor source for this set is a human donor with ulcerative colitis or Crohn's disease, or a healthy co-twin of an affected twin (not recorded which).

This CDR3 reads CASSYSSGTGNTIYF. The chain employs TRBV7-6 and TRBJ1-3. The germline gives CDR1 SGHVS, CDR2 FNYEAQ. The CDR3 has 15 amino acids.

The V call is TRBV12-3 or TRBV12-4, the J call TRBJ2-2; the TRBD2 assignment by TCRdb is unverifiable without DNA. The CDR3 covers 15 residues. The CDR3 region is CASRLDPLATGELFF.

V gene TRBV6-1 combines with J gene TRBJ1-5. The CDR3 contains 15 residues. Germline CDR1 is MNHNS and CDR2 is SASEGT. The CDR3 loop is CASSPTDYSNQPQHF.

The V gene is TRBV5-1, the J gene TRBJ2-1; TCRdb selects TRBD1, and the lack of DNA leaves this call unchecked. The CDR3 loop spans 16 amino acids. Germline lookup yields CDR1 SGHRS and CDR2 YFSETQ. The CDR3 loop reads CASSLGGTGGLDEQFF.

The chain couples TRBV27 to TRBJ2-7; TCRdb picks TRBD2, but there is no DNA to check that call. The CDR3 is made up of 13 amino acids. Germline CDR1 and CDR2: MNHEY and SMNVEV (reference sequence). CDR3 sequence reads: CASASGASYEQYF.

This chain joins TRBV19 and TRBJ2-1. The CDR3 loop spans 13 amino acids. Looked up from germline, CDR1 is LNHDA and CDR2 is SQIVND (reference sequence). This CDR3 reads CASSIGWYNEQFF.

The gene calls are TRBV9 and TRBJ1-2; absent DNA, TCRdb's TRBD1 call cannot be checked. This CDR3 has 13 residues. Germline CDR1 SGDLS, CDR2 YYNGEE. This CDR3 reads CASRGEGQFGYTF. Full variable domain (rest looked up from reference TRBV9 and TRBJ1-2): DSGVTQTPKHLITATGQRVTLRCSPRSGDLSVYWYQQSLDQGLQFLIQYYNGEERAKGNILERFSAQQFPDLHSELNLSSLELGDSALYFCASRGEGQFGYTFGSGTRLTVV.

The CDR3: CSVELAESYEQYF. The chain is built from TRBV29-1 and TRBJ2-7; TCRdb picks TRBD2, but there is no DNA to check that call. Germline loops: CDR1 SQVTM, CDR2 ANQGSEA. CDR3 length equals 13 residues.